This TCR beta chain was sequenced during a study of cytomegalovirus exposure and HLA in healthy donors. Clones were sequenced by immunoSEQ multiplex PCR, and TCRdb holds only the in-frame ones, with some missing. The table has roughly 350,000 clones, roughly 89% seen once. This clone was observed a single time. The TCR comes from a woman aged 18 to 35 in good health and CMV-seronegative. Material for sequencing was PBMCs.

The CDR3: CASSFPQRNTDTQYF. For the CDR3, the DNA is TGTGCCAGCAGTTTCCCCCAGCGGAACACAGATACGCAGTATTTT. The chain links TRBV28 to TRBJ2-3; a possible D gene is TRBD2 (5 bases). Per germline, CDR1 MDHEN and CDR2 SYDVKM. The CDR3 has 15 residues. V shed 3 bases and J shed 2 bases, with 12 bases lying between them.